The 26 T cell receptor beta chains given below trace back to one sample, sequenced in a study of beta chain features in type 1 diabetes. As every portion of the isolated RNA was reverse transcribed, the sequencing read expressed TCRB transcripts. Only in-frame clones appear in the TCRdb table, and some are missing; sequencing was by immunoSEQ multiplex PCR. The sample lists nearly 250,000 clones, 68% occurring once. The specimen was naive CD4+ T cells from blood. The origin of the receptors is a man aged 30-40 years in good health.

This rearrangement joins TRBV9 to TRBJ2-7; D is undetermined. Looked up from germline, CDR1 is SGDLS and CDR2 is YYNGEE. The CDR3 is 15 amino acids. The V end lost 3 bases, the J end lost 1 base, and 14 bases lay between the germline ends. CDR3 coding DNA: TGTGCCAGCAGCGCCGATGCGGCCCAGTCCTACGAGCAGTACTTC. Amino acid sequence: CASSADAAQSYEQYF.

As DNA, the CDR3 is TGTGCCAGCAGCTTTAGGGGACTCCTCTCCTACGAGCAGTACTTC. Translation gives CASSFRGLLSYEQYF. The genes are TRBV7-2 and TRBJ2-7, with D possibly being TRBD2 (6 bases). Germline assignment: CDR1 SGHTA and CDR2 FQGNSA. The CDR3 totals 15 residues. Trimming took 3 bases from V and 0 from J, leaving 12 bases between them.

This chain uses TRBV28 with TRBJ2-7, with a weak D call TRBD2 (6 bases). CDR1 is MDHEN and CDR2 is SYDVKM in the germline V gene. The CDR3 loop spans 13 amino acids. CDR3 DNA sequence: TGTGCTCTATTAAGCGGGCTAACCTACGAGCAGTACTTC. This translates into CALLSGLTYEQYF.

This clone turned up a few times. The chain links TRBV7-2 to TRBJ2-6, with 9 bases aligning to TRBD1. The CDR3 has 17 amino acids. Per the germline V gene, CDR1 is SGHTA and CDR2 is FQGNSA. Unmatched junction bases numbered 7, after V lost 5 bases and J lost 2 bases. The CDR3 DNA reads as TGTGCCAGCAGCACCCACAGGGGGCTAGCTGGGGCCAACGTCCTGACTTTC. Translating it yields CASSTHRGLAGANVLTF. The full variable domain, with the rest looked up from reference TRBV7-2 and TRBJ2-6, is GAGVSQSPSNKVTEKGKDVELRCDPISGHTALYWYRQSLGQGLEFLIYFQGNSAPDKSGLPSDRFSAERTGGSVSTLTIQRTQQEDSAVYLCASSTHRGLAGANVLTFGAGSRLTVL.

This clone has a single count. The chain uses TRBV30 and TRBJ1-5; 9 nucleotides match TRBD1. Germline assignment: CDR1 GTSNPN and CDR2 SVGIG (reference sequence). The CDR3 covers 14 residues. V was clipped by 2 bases and J by 7 bases; unmatched bases: 6. The CDR3 here is CAWSTGGEGQPQHF. The CDR3 nucleotides read TGTGCCTGGAGTACAGGGGGCGAAGGGCAGCCCCAGCATTTT.

The chain combines TRBV11-2 with TRBJ2-7; no definite D call. The length of the CDR3 is 12 residues. Germline V gene sequence: CDR1 SGHAT, CDR2 FQNNGV. V lost 1 base and J 4 bases, leaving 5 bases between the germline ends. CDR3 in amino acids: CASSLAGYEQYF. CDR3 DNA sequence: TGTGCCAGCAGCTTAGCCGGGTACGAGCAGTACTTC.

This clone showed up just a few times. The chain has TRBV11-2 and TRBJ2-3; 10 positions match TRBD2. The junction had 9 bases not matched to a gene; V was cut back by 6 bases and J by 6 bases. The CDR3 is made up of 15 amino acids. The germline V gene encodes CDR1 SGHAT and CDR2 FQNNGV. The CDR3 DNA reads TGTGCCAGCAGGCAACTAGCGGGGAGGGTGGATACGCAGTATTTT. Amino acids: CASRQLAGRVDTQYF.

The V and J genes are TRBV14 and TRBJ2-7; 7 positions match TRBD1. V shed 4 bases and J 1 base; nucleotides not matched to a gene: 4. Per germline, CDR1 SGHDN and CDR2 FVKESK. CDR3 length equals 14 residues. The CDR3 DNA sequence: TGTGCCAGCAGCCCGGGACAGCCATCCTACGAGCAGTACTTC. This codes for CASSPGQPSYEQYF.

The V gene is TRBV25-1, the J gene TRBJ2-1; 9 nucleotides match TRBD1. Trimming removed 4 bases from V and 1 base from J; junction bases left unmatched: 8. The CDR3 spans 17 residues. The germline gives CDR1 MGHDK, CDR2 SYGVNS. CDR3 DNA: TGTGCCAGCAGTGGCCCTACAGGGGGCGAATCCTACAATGAGCAGTTCTTC. It is translated as CASSGPTGGESYNEQFF.

The V gene is TRBV28, the J gene TRBJ2-1, with D maybe TRBD1 (6 bases). CDR1 MDHEN and CDR2 SYDVKM come from the germline V gene. Trimming stripped 5 bases from V and 10 bases from J, with 18 bases between. The CDR3 covers 14 residues. In DNA, the CDR3 is TGTGCCAGCAGTCCACCGAACAGGGCAAGCGAGCAGTTCTTC. This encodes CASSPPNRASEQFF.

The V and J genes are TRBV7-9 and TRBJ1-2; D call uncertain. The CDR3 runs 15 residues. Germline loops: CDR1 SEHNR, CDR2 FQNEAQ (reference sequence). V was clipped by 5 bases and J by 8 bases, with 21 bases between them. The CDR3 DNA is TGTGCCAGCAGCCCGACCTCCGGGAGGGATGGCGGCTACACCTTC. This translates into CASSPTSGRDGGYTF.

This clone was recorded a few times. V is TRBV30 and J is TRBJ2-7; a weak D match, TRBD1 (6 bases). Between the trimmed V and J ends, which lost 2 bases and 2 bases, there was a span of 13 bases. CDR1 and CDR2 (germline): GTSNPN, SVGIG (reference sequence). CDR3 size: 14 residues. The CDR3 spells CAWSPDSLTYEQYF. In DNA form, the CDR3 reads TGTGCCTGGAGTCCGGACAGCCTTACCTACGAGCAGTACTTC.

The gene calls are TRBV10-3 and TRBJ2-3; D may be TRBD1 (5 bases). The germline CDR1 and CDR2 sequences are ENHRY and SYGVKD. The V end was cut by 10 bases, the J end by 2 bases, with 10 bases between. This CDR3 has 12 residues. The CDR3 nucleotides are TGTGCCACCTCCAGGGTCACAGATACGCAGTATTTT. This encodes CATSRVTDTQYF.

This rearrangement joins TRBV30 to TRBJ1-3, with D maybe TRBD1 (5 bases). The CDR3 consists of 14 residues. Germline V gene data show CDR1 as GTSNPN and CDR2 as SVGIG (reference sequence). Trimming removed 0 bases from V and 2 bases from J, with 8 bases in between. This chain's CDR3 is CAWSVLTAGNTIYF. The DNA of the CDR3 is TGTGCCTGGAGTGTATTGACAGCTGGAAACACCATATATTTT.

This clone was observed a few times. The chain recombines TRBV5-1 with TRBJ2-3; TRBD2 might be the D (6 bases). Germline V gene sequence: CDR1 SGHRS, CDR2 YFSETQ. Trimming shortened V by 4 bases and J by 5 bases, and 14 bases separated the two germline ends. There are 14 residues in the CDR3. CDR3 nucleotides: TGCGCCAGCAGCACACTAGCTGGAGAAGATACGCAGTATTTT. Its translation: CASSTLAGEDTQYF. Filled out from reference TRBV5-1 and TRBJ2-3, the complete variable domain reads KAGVTQTPRYLIKTRGQQVTLSCSPISGHRSVSWYQQTPGQGLQFLFEYFSETQRNKGNFPGRFSGRQFSNSRSEMNVSTLELGDSALYLCASSTLAGEDTQYFGPGTRLTVL.

This clone was counted between two and nine times. In the same sample, other DNA sequences code for this CDR3. This CDR3 reads CSVGTAYNEQFF. CDR3 DNA sequence: TGCAGCGTGGGGACAGCCTACAATGAGCAGTTCTTC. This chain joins TRBV29-1 and TRBJ2-1; 7 positions match TRBD1. CDR1 is SQVTM, CDR2 ANQGSEA, per germline. The CDR3 runs 12 residues. V was pared by 6 bases and J by 2 bases, with 1 base of the junction left unmatched.

This clone was observed a handful of times. Other nucleotide sequences from this sample produce the same CDR3. The V call is TRBV30, the J call TRBJ2-5; unclear D gene. Trimming stripped 2 bases from V and 5 bases from J, with 3 bases between. Germline V gene sequence: CDR1 GTSNPN, CDR2 SVGIG (reference sequence). The CDR3 extends over 10 amino acids. The CDR3 bases are TGTGCCTGGAGTCTCGAGACCCAGTACTTC. Translated, it gives CAWSLETQYF.

The chain joins TRBV6-6 to TRBJ2-1, with 7 bases identical to TRBD2. This CDR3 has 13 residues. Germline lookup yields CDR1 MNHNY and CDR2 SVGAGI (reference sequence). Germline trimming cut 6 bases from V and 7 bases from J; bases unmatched to any gene: 6. The chain's CDR3 is CASRAGERNEQFF. As DNA, the CDR3 is TGTGCCAGCAGGGCGGGGGAGAGAAATGAGCAGTTCTTC.

The rearrangement links TRBV7-2 to TRBJ2-3, with 11 bases lining up with TRBD2. The trim removed 7 bases at V and 6 bases at J, leaving 3 bases unmatched. The CDR3 covers 13 residues. Germline CDR1 is SGHTA and CDR2 is FQGNSA. The CDR3: CASTLAGGDTQYF. In DNA, the CDR3 is TGTGCCAGCACCCTAGCGGGGGGTGATACGCAGTATTTT.

V is TRBV7-9 and J is TRBJ2-1, with a weak D call TRBD2 (5 bases). The germline V gene has CDR1 SEHNR and CDR2 FQNEAQ (reference sequence). There are 15 residues in the CDR3. Trimming left V 5 bases short and J 5 bases short, with 16 bases between. The CDR3 sequence: CASSPPKLVHNEQFF. The CDR3 region has the DNA TGTGCCAGCAGCCCGCCCAAACTAGTCCACAATGAGCAGTTCTTC.

The sample holds a few counts of this clone. The CDR3 DNA sequence: TGTGCCAGCAGCTTAGCAGGGTATGGCTACACCTTC. Its protein is CASSLAGYGYTF. J is TRBJ1-2 and V is TRBV13; the D gene is possibly TRBD1 (5 bases). CDR3 size: 12 residues. Germline V gives CDR1 PRHDT, CDR2 FYEKMQ (reference sequence). V lost 1 base and J lost 5, with 5 bases in between.

V gene TRBV29-1 combines with J gene TRBJ2-7; D uncertain. Trimming pared 6 bases from V and 3 bases from J, leaving 12 bases between. The CDR3 totals 12 residues. Looked up from germline, CDR1 is SQVTM and CDR2 is ANQGSEA. CDR3 region: CSVTDPGYEQYF. The DNA for the CDR3 is TGCAGCGTCACCGACCCTGGCTACGAGCAGTACTTC.

The chain is built from TRBV4-2 and TRBJ2-4; D ambiguous. V gave up 0 bases and J gave up 0 bases, with 9 bases separating them. Germline V gives CDR1 LGHNA, CDR2 YNFKEQ. There are 16 residues in the CDR3. For the CDR3, the DNA is TGTGCCAGCAGCCAAGATGCCAGTCTAGCCAAAAACATTCAGTACTTC. As protein: CASSQDASLAKNIQYF.

The chain uses TRBV7-2 and TRBJ2-5, with 7 bases matching TRBD1. The CDR3 loop spans 13 amino acids. From germline, CDR1 is SGHTA and CDR2 FQGNSA. Trimming at V came to 3 bases and at J to 3 bases, leaving 1 base not matched to a gene. CDR3 loop: CASSFGTEETQYF. In DNA form, the CDR3 reads TGTGCCAGCAGCTTCGGGACAGAAGAGACCCAGTACTTC.

This clone was recorded once. The chain carries TRBV29-1 and TRBJ1-2; D is possibly TRBD1 (5 bases). Germline V gives CDR1 SQVTM, CDR2 ANQGSEA. V was trimmed by 7 bases and J by 2 bases, leaving 14 bases between them. This CDR3 spans 13 amino acids. The chain's CDR3 is CSGGGGPNYGYTF. CDR3 nucleotide sequence: TGCAGCGGTGGGGGAGGGCCCAACTATGGCTACACCTTC.

The chain employs TRBV7-9 and TRBJ1-2; D call uncertain. V shed 5 bases and J shed 6 bases, with 10 bases lying between them. Germline lookup yields CDR1 SEHNR and CDR2 FQNEAQ (reference sequence). The CDR3 is 12 amino acids. As DNA, the CDR3 is TGTGCCAGCAGCATTGACACCCATGGCTACACCTTC. Protein: CASSIDTHGYTF.